Below are 10 T cell receptor beta chains sequenced from a single sample in a study of Ad26.COV2.S vaccination and SARS-CoV-2 variants. Here immunoSEQ multiplex PCR was the method, and the copy in TCRdb shows in-frame clones only, minus some. The sample shows 500,000 or so clones, roughly 85% of them seen only once. The treatment here: some 19 received Ad26.COV2.S at low or high dose, single or two shots; 5 received placebo; per-sample allocation not given. Sampling took place 63 days after the first vaccine or placebo injection. The specimen comprised peripheral blood, sampled in a trial of Ad26.COV2.S vaccine versus placebo. These receptors originate from a person aged 18-65 years who received the Ad26.COV2.S COVID-19 vaccine or a placebo.

This clone was seen only a few times. The chain carries TRBV28 and TRBJ1-6; 12 bases are a match to TRBD1. Germline values: CDR1 MDHEN, CDR2 SYDVKM. There are 19 residues in the CDR3. V shed 3 bases and J 13 bases; nucleotides not matched to a gene: 19. Here the CDR3 DNA reads TGTGCCAGCAGTTTTACCGGGACAGGGGGCGGACACCCCGACGGTCCCCTCCACTTT. It specifies CASSFTGTGGGHPDGPLHF.

V and J are TRBV21-1 and TRBJ2-1. TRBV21-1 is flagged as a pseudogene. The CDR3 sequence is 16 residues long. The CDR3: CASSKARSGALNEQFF. In DNA form, the CDR3 reads TGTGCCAGCAGCAAAGCGAGATCGGGGGCCCTCAATGAGCAGTTCTTC.

The genes are TRBV19 and TRBJ2-7, with D hard to call. The germline V and J ends were trimmed by 3 bases and 12 bases, with 12 bases remaining between them. Germline CDR1 is LNHDA and CDR2 is SQIVND (reference sequence). The CDR3 has 11 residues. The CDR3 nucleotides read TGTGCCAGTAGTATTAAGGACCAATTGTACTTC. Translation: CASSIKDQLYF. The variable domain in full, with the rest retrieved from reference TRBV19 and TRBJ2-7, is DGGITQSPKYLFRKEGQNVTLSCEQNLNHDAMYWYRQDPGQGLRLIYYSQIVNDFQKGDIAEGYSVSREKKESFPLTVTSAQKNPTAFYLCASSIKDQLYFGPGTRLTVT.

The DNA for the CDR3 is TGTGCCAGCAGTTTGGCGGGAGGGTACAATGAGCAGTTCTTC. Protein: CASSLAGGYNEQFF. This chain joins TRBV28 and TRBJ2-1; TRBD2 matches 9 bases. After removal of 3 bases from V and 4 bases from J, the junction contained 1 base not matched to a gene. The CDR3 covers 14 residues. Per germline, CDR1 MDHEN and CDR2 SYDVKM.

The chain carries TRBV11-1 and TRBJ2-7; 7 nucleotides agree with TRBD2. Per the germline V gene, CDR1 is SGHAT and CDR2 is FQDESV (reference sequence). V gave up 5 bases and J gave up 2 bases; unmatched junction bases: 6. The CDR3 has 14 residues. CDR3 DNA: TGTGCCAGCAGCCGGGGGGAGGAGCCCTACGAGCAGTACTTC. Its translation is CASSRGEEPYEQYF.

The chain links TRBV6-6 to TRBJ1-2, with TRBD1 matching 8 bases. Germline CDR1 and CDR2: MNHNY and SVGAGI (reference sequence). After removal of 5 bases from V and 5 bases from J, the junction contained 13 bases not matched to a gene. The CDR3 length is 16 residues. The CDR3 here is CASSRMINDRGYGYTF. As DNA, the CDR3 is TGTGCCAGCAGTAGAATGATAAACGACAGGGGATATGGCTACACCTTC.

This chain links TRBV27 with TRBJ1-5, with TRBD1 matching over 9 bases. With V trimmed by 4 bases and J by 6 bases, 16 bases remained unmatched. The CDR3 is 18 amino acids. CDR1 is MNHEY and CDR2 is SMNVEV in the germline V gene (reference sequence). CDR3 residues: CASSSVTGGIFGGQPQHF. The CDR3 nucleotides read TGTGCCAGCAGTTCCGTGACAGGGGGGATATTCGGCGGTCAGCCCCAGCATTTT.

The table lists this clone with a count of one. The rearrangement uses TRBV3-1 (or the pseudogene TRBV3-2) and TRBJ2-3; D uncertain. Germline lookup yields CDR1 LGHDT and CDR2 YNNKEL (reference sequence). V lost 0 bases to trimming and J lost 5 bases, with 15 bases between them. The CDR3 covers 16 residues. The CDR3 DNA is TGTGCCAGCAGCCAAGATATGAGAAAGGTCATAGATACGCAGTATTTT. Residues: CASSQDMRKVIDTQYF.

The V and J genes are TRBV3-1 (or the pseudogene TRBV3-2) and TRBJ2-5; no clear D gene. This CDR3 contains 15 residues. V was pared by 0 bases and J by 6 bases, with 14 bases between. Looked up from germline, CDR1 is LGHDT and CDR2 is YNNKEL (reference sequence). In nucleotides, the CDR3 is TGTGCCAGCAGCCAAGATGGGCACCCCGCGAAGACCCAGTACTTC. Protein product: CASSQDGHPAKTQYF.

J is TRBJ2-3 and V is TRBV5-5; D gene unclear. The ends were cut back, 0 bases at V and 6 bases at J, with 17 bases in the middle. The germline CDR1 and CDR2 sequences are SGHKS and YYEKEE (reference sequence). This CDR3 region has 16 residues. The CDR3, as DNA: TGTGCCAGCAGCTTGGTTCCCGTTGGGCCGTGGGATACGCAGTATTTT. It codes for CASSLVPVGPWDTQYF.